These 14 T cell receptor beta chains came from one sample sequenced in a study of T cell changes during pregnancy in multiple sclerosis. Some clones are missing from TCRdb's copy, which holds only in-frame ones; the method was immunoSEQ multiplex PCR. The sample holds about 75,000 clones, nearly 95% seen once. Sequences were derived from CD4+ T cells from peripheral blood mononuclear cells, sampled after pregnancy. The receptors here all came from a female donor with multiple sclerosis, enrolled in a pregnancy study.

J is TRBJ2-4 and V is TRBV27, with 10 bases matching TRBD1. The germline gives CDR1 MNHEY, CDR2 SMNVEV (reference sequence). The CDR3 is 16 amino acids. Losses at the gene ends were 5 bases for V and 9 bases for J; bases not matched to a gene: 13. This CDR3 reads CASSRFPGQGSGIQYF. The CDR3 coding sequence is TGTGCCAGCAGTAGGTTCCCGGGACAGGGGAGCGGCATTCAGTACTTC.

This clone is a singleton in its sample. The rearrangement uses TRBV5-1 and TRBJ2-4, with D possibly being TRBD1 (5 bases). V was pared by 1 base and J by 7 bases, with 9 bases between. There are 13 residues in the CDR3. CDR1 SGHRS and CDR2 YFSETQ come from the germline V gene. CDR3 in DNA: TGCGCCAGCAGCTTGTTGGGGCCGAACATTCAGTACTTC. Its translation: CASSLLGPNIQYF.

The gene calls are TRBV5-1 and TRBJ2-1; D is undetermined. This CDR3 region has 15 residues. CDR1 is SGHRS, CDR2 YFSETQ, per germline. V dropped 1 base and J dropped 0 bases, with 8 bases sitting between them. CDR3 sequence: CASSLQRSSYNEQFF. The DNA of the CDR3 is TGCGCCAGCAGCTTGCAGCGCAGCTCCTACAATGAGCAGTTCTTC.

J is TRBJ2-7 and V is TRBV28; 8 nucleotides match TRBD2. J gave up 4 bases and V 7 bases, and 9 bases lay outside the gene matches. This CDR3 is 14 amino acids long. From germline, CDR1 is MDHEN and CDR2 SYDVKM. As DNA, the CDR3 is TGTGCCAGCAACCTGAGCGGGAGTGGTTACGAGCAGTACTTC. Amino acids: CASNLSGSGYEQYF.

The chain is built from TRBV19 and TRBJ2-3, with D tentatively TRBD1 (5 bases). The CDR3 sequence is 17 residues long. The germline CDR1 and CDR2 sequences are LNHDA and SQIVND (reference sequence). Trimming removed 3 bases from V and 0 bases from J, with 16 bases in between. CDR3 DNA sequence: TGTGCCAGTAGTATTAGGGGCCCGGGTGGGAGCACAGATACGCAGTATTTT. Translating it yields CASSIRGPGGSTDTQYF.

As DNA, the CDR3 is TGCAGCGTTGGCTTTGGGACAGAAAACACTGAAGCTTTCTTT. This translates into CSVGFGTENTEAFF. The chain employs TRBV29-1 and TRBJ1-1, with 7 bases aligning to TRBD1. Trimming removed 4 bases from V and 2 bases from J; junction bases left unmatched: 7. Germline V gene sequence: CDR1 SQVTM, CDR2 ANQGSEA. This CDR3 is built from 14 residues.

The sample holds one count of this clone. The chain joins TRBV5-1 to TRBJ1-1; D is possibly TRBD1 (5 bases). The CDR3 consists of 18 residues. Germline V gives CDR1 SGHRS, CDR2 YFSETQ. V was clipped by 2 bases and J by 2 bases, with 22 bases between them. The CDR3 is CASSFTGALAGDNTEAFF. Written as DNA, the CDR3 is TGCGCCAGCAGCTTTACAGGAGCCTTAGCAGGCGATAACACTGAAGCTTTCTTT.

This sequence joins TRBV5-1 and TRBJ1-3, with D tentatively TRBD1 (5 bases). CDR1 and CDR2 from the germline V gene are SGHRS and YFSETQ. The CDR3 runs 15 residues. V was clipped by 1 base and J by 0 bases, with 8 bases between them. CDR3 residues: CASSLRQSSGNTIYF. The DNA for the CDR3 is TGCGCCAGCAGCTTGCGACAGTCCTCTGGAAACACCATATATTTT.

The V call is TRBV28, the J call TRBJ1-1; D unresolved. The CDR3 loop spans 13 amino acids. V lost 10 bases to trimming and J lost 4 bases, with 16 bases between them. The germline gives CDR1 MDHEN, CDR2 SYDVKM. CDR3 amino acids: CATQKRGGTEAFF. The CDR3 DNA reads as TGTGCCACCCAGAAAAGAGGCGGCACTGAAGCTTTCTTT.

The V and J genes are TRBV5-1 and TRBJ2-2; D gene ambiguous. Trimming left V 0 bases short and J 5 bases short, with 5 bases between. CDR3 length: 13 amino acids. Looked up from germline, CDR1 is SGHRS and CDR2 is YFSETQ. The CDR3 protein is CASSLAGTGELFF. For the CDR3, the DNA is TGCGCCAGCAGCTTGGCCGGTACCGGGGAGCTGTTTTTT. Based on the CDR3 plus reference TRBV5-1 and TRBJ2-2, the full variable domain is KAGVTQTPRYLIKTRGQQVTLSCSPISGHRSVSWYQQTPGQGLQFLFEYFSETQRNKGNFPGRFSGRQFSNSRSEMNVSTLELGDSALYLCASSLAGTGELFFGEGSRLTVL.

This chain links TRBV4-2 with TRBJ1-2, with 8 nucleotides matching TRBD1. There are 16 residues in the CDR3. In germline, CDR1 is LGHNA, CDR2 YNFKEQ. J lost 4 bases, V lost 0 bases, and 7 bases had no gene match. CDR3 sequence reads: CASSQDFTGTGYGYTF. CDR3 sequence (DNA): TGTGCCAGCAGCCAAGATTTCACCGGGACAGGCTATGGCTACACCTTC.

V and J are TRBV5-1 and TRBJ2-2; D gene uncertain. Trimming removed 2 bases from V and 6 bases from J, with 5 bases in between. This CDR3 region has 12 residues. The germline CDR1 and CDR2 sequences are SGHRS and YFSETQ. In DNA form, the CDR3 reads TGCGCCAGCAGCTTTTTAGCCGGGGAGCTGTTTTTT. Translated, it gives CASSFLAGELFF.

With regard to this clone: At the DNA level, this CDR3 is encoded by other sequences in the same sample as well. The chain combines TRBV27 with TRBJ2-2, with D possibly matching TRBD2 (6 bases). CDR3 length: 14 amino acids. Germline V CDR1 and CDR2: MNHEY, SMNVEV (reference sequence). The ends were cut back, 3 bases at V and 4 bases at J, with 9 bases in the middle. The CDR3 region is CASSFSSVTGELFF. The CDR3 DNA is TGTGCCAGCAGTTTTTCTAGCGTCACCGGGGAGCTGTTTTTT.

The chain uses TRBV19 and TRBJ2-4, with TRBD1 matching 8 bases. J gave up 8 bases and V 5 bases, and 8 bases lay outside the gene matches. This CDR3 has 14 amino acids. Germline V gene sequence: CDR1 LNHDA, CDR2 SQIVND (reference sequence). CDR3 sequence: CASSGQGVSDIQYF. CDR3 bases: TGTGCCAGTAGTGGACAGGGTGTTTCAGACATTCAGTACTTC.